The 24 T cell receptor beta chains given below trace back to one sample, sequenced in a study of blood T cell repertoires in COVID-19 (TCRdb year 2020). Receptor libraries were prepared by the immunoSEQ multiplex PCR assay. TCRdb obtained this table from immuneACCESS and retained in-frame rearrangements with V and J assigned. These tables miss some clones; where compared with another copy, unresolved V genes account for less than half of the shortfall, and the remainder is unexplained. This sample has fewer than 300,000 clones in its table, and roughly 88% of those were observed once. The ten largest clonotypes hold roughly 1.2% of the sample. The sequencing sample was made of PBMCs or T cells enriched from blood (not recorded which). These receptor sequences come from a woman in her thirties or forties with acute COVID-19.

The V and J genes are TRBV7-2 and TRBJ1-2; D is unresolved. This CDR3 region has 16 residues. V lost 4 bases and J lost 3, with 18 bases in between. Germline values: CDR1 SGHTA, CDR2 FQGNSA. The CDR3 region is CASSSTVIPQDYGYTF. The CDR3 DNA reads TGTGCCAGCAGCTCCACAGTGATTCCCCAAGACTATGGCTACACCTTC.

Written as DNA, the CDR3 is TGTGCCAGCAGCCAAGATCTAAAGCCTCAAGCTTTCTTT. Translated, it gives CASSQDLKPQAFF. The chain couples TRBV4-2 to TRBJ1-1, with no clear D. CDR3 length: 13 amino acids. V lost 0 bases, J lost 9 bases, and 11 bases lay in between. Looked up from germline, CDR1 is LGHNA and CDR2 is YNFKEQ.

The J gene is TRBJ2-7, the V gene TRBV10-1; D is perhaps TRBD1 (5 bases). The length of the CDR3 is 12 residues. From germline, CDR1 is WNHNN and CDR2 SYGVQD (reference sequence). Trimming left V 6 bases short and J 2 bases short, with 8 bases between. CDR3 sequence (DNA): TGCGCCAGCAGCCAGGGTACCTACGAGCAGTACTTC. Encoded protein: CASSQGTYEQYF.

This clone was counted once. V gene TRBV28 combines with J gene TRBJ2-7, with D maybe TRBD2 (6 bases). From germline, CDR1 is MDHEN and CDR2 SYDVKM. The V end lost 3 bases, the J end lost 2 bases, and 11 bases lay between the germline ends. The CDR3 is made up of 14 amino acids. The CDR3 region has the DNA TGTGCCAGCAGTTTTACGGGAGAGGCCTACGAGCAGTACTTC. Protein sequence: CASSFTGEAYEQYF. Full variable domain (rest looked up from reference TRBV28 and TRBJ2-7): DVKVTQSSRYLVKRTGEKVFLECVQDMDHENMFWYRQDPGLGLRLIYFSYDVKMKEKGDIPEGYSVSREKKERFSLILESASTNQTSMYLCASSFTGEAYEQYFGPGTRLTVT.

The CDR3 bases are TGTGCCAGCAGCTTAGGCCTAAATCTCCAGCCCCAGCATTTT. This gives the protein CASSLGLNLQPQHF. This chain links TRBV7-2 with TRBJ1-5; D remains ambiguous. The CDR3 loop spans 14 amino acids. V lost 1 base and J lost 7, with 11 bases in between. Germline loops: CDR1 SGHTA, CDR2 FQGNSA.

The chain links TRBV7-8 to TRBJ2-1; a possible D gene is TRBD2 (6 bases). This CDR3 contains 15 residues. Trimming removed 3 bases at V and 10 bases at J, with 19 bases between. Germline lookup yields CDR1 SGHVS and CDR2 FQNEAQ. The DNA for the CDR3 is TGTGCCAGCAGCTTGAGGGCGGGGATGCGGGTAGAGCAGTTCTTC. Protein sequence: CASSLRAGMRVEQFF.

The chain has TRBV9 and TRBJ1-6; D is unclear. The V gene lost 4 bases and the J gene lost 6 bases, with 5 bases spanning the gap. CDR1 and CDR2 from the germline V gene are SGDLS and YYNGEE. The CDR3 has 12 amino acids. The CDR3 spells CASSPLNSPLHF. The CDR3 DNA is TGTGCCAGCAGCCCCCTTAATTCACCCCTCCACTTT.

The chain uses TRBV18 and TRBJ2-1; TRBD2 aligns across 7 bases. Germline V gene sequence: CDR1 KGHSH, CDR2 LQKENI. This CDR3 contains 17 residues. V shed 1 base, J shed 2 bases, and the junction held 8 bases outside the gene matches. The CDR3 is CASSPRVSSGAYNEQFF. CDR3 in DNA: TGTGCCAGCTCACCACGAGTCTCTAGCGGAGCCTACAATGAGCAGTTCTTC.

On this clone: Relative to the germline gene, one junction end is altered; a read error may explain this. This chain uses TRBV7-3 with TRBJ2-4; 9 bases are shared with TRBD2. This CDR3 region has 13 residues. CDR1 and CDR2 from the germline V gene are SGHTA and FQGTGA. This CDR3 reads CASSSDLTSGQHF. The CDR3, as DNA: TGTGCCAGCAGCTCTGATCTTACTAGCGGGCAACACTTC. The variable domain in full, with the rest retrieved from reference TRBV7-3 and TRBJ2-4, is GAGVSQTPSNKVTEKGKYVELRCDPISGHTALYWYRQSLGQGPEFLIYFQGTGAADDSGLPNDRFFAVRPEGSVSTLKIQRTERGDSAVYLCASSSDLTSGQHFGAGTRLSVL.

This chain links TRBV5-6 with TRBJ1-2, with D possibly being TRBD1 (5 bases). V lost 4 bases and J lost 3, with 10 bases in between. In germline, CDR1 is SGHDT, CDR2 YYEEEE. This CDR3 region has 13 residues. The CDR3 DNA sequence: TGTGCCAGCAGCCGCGGGACGGACTATGGCTACACCTTC. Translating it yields CASSRGTDYGYTF.

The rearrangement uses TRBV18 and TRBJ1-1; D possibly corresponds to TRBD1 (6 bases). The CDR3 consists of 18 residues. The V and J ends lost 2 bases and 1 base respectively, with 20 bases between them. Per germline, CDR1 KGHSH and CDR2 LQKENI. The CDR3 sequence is CASSPVGQGLVGNTEAFF. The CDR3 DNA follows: TGTGCCAGCTCACCAGTTGGGCAGGGGCTCGTTGGGAACACTGAAGCTTTCTTT.

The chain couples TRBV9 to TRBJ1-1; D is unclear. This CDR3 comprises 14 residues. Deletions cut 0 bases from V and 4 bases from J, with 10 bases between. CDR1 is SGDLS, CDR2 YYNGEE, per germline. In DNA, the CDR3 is TGTGCCAGCAGCGTAGGGCAGCGAACCACTGAAGCTTTCTTT. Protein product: CASSVGQRTTEAFF.

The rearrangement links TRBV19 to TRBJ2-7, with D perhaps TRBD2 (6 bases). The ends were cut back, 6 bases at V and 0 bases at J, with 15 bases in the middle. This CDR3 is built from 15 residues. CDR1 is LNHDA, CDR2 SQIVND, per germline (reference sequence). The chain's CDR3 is CASSRGTGSSYEQYV. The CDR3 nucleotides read TGTGCCAGTAGCCGGGGGACGGGAAGCTCCTACGAGCAGTACGTC.

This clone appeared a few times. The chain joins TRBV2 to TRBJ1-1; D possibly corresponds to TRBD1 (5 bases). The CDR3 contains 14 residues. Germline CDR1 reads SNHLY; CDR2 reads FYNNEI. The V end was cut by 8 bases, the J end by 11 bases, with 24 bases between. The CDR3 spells CASSGTVTYGGAFF. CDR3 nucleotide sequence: TGTGCCAGCTCGGGGACGGTTACCTACGGGGGGGCTTTCTTT.

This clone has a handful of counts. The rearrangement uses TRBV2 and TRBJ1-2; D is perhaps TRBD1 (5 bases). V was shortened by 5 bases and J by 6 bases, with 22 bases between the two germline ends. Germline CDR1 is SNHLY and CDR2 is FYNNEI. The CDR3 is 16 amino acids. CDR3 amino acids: CASSPRGFRTIDGYTF. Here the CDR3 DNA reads TGTGCCAGCAGTCCCCGCGGCTTTCGGACAATCGATGGCTACACCTTC.

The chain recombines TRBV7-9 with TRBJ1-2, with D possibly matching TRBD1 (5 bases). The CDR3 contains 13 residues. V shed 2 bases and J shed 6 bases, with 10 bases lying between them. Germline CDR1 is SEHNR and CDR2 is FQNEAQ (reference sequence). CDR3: CASSLRPGNGYTF. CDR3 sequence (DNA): TGTGCCAGCAGCTTAAGGCCAGGGAATGGCTACACCTTC.

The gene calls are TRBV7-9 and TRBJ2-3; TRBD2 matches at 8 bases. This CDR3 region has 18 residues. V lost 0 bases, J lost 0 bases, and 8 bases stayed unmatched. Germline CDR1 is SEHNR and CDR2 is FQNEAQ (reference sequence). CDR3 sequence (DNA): TGTGCCAGCAGCTTAGCGCTGGCTAGCGGGTTTAGCACAGATACGCAGTATTTT. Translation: CASSLALASGFSTDTQYF.

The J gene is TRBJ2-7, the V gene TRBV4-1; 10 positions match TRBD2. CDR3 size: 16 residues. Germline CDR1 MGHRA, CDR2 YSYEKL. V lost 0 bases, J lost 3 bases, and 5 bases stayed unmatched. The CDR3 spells CASSQDRAGGNYEQYF. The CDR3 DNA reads TGCGCCAGCAGCCAAGATCGAGCGGGAGGGAACTACGAGCAGTACTTC.

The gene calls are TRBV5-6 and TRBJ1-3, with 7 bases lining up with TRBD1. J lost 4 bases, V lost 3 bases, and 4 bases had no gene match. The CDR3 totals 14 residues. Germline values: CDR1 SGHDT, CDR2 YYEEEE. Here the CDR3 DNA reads TGTGCCAGCAGCTGGAGGACAGGAGGAAACACCATATATTTT. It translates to CASSWRTGGNTIYF.

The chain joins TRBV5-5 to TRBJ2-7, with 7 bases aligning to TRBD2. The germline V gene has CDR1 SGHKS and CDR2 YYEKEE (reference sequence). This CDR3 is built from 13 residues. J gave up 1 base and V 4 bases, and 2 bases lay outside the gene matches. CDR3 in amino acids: CASSRGGSYEQYF. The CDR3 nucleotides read TGTGCCAGCAGCCGGGGAGGGTCCTACGAGCAGTACTTC.

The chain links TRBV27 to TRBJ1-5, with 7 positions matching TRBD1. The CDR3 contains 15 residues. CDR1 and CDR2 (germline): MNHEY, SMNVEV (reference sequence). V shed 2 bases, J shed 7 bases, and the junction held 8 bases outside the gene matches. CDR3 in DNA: TGTGCCAGCAGTTTAGCGTCAGGGGGGATACAGCCCCAGCATTTT. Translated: CASSLASGGIQPQHF.

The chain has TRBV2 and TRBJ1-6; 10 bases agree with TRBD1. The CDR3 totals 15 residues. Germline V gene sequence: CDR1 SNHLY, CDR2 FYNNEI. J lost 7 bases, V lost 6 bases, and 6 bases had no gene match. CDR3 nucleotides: TGTGCCAGCAGCAGAGACAGGGGGCACAATTCACCCCTCCACTTT. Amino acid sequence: CASSRDRGHNSPLHF. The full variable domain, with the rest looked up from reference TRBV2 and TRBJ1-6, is EPEVTQTPSHQVTQMGQEVILRCVPISNHLYFYWYRQILGQKVEFLVSFYNNEISEKSEIFDDQFSVERPDGSNFTLKIRSTKLEDSAMYFCASSRDRGHNSPLHFGNGTRLTVT.

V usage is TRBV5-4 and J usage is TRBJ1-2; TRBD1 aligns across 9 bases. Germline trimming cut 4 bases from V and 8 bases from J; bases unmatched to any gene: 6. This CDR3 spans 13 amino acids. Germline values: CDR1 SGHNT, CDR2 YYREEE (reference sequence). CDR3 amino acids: CASSPGQGRGYTF. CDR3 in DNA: TGTGCCAGCAGCCCGGGACAGGGAAGAGGCTACACCTTC.

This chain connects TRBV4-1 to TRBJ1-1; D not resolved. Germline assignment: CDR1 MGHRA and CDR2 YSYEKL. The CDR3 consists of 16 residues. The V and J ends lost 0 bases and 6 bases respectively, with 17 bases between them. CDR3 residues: CASSQDAQEGLAEAFF. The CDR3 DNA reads TGCGCCAGCAGCCAAGATGCGCAGGAAGGTTTGGCTGAAGCTTTCTTT.